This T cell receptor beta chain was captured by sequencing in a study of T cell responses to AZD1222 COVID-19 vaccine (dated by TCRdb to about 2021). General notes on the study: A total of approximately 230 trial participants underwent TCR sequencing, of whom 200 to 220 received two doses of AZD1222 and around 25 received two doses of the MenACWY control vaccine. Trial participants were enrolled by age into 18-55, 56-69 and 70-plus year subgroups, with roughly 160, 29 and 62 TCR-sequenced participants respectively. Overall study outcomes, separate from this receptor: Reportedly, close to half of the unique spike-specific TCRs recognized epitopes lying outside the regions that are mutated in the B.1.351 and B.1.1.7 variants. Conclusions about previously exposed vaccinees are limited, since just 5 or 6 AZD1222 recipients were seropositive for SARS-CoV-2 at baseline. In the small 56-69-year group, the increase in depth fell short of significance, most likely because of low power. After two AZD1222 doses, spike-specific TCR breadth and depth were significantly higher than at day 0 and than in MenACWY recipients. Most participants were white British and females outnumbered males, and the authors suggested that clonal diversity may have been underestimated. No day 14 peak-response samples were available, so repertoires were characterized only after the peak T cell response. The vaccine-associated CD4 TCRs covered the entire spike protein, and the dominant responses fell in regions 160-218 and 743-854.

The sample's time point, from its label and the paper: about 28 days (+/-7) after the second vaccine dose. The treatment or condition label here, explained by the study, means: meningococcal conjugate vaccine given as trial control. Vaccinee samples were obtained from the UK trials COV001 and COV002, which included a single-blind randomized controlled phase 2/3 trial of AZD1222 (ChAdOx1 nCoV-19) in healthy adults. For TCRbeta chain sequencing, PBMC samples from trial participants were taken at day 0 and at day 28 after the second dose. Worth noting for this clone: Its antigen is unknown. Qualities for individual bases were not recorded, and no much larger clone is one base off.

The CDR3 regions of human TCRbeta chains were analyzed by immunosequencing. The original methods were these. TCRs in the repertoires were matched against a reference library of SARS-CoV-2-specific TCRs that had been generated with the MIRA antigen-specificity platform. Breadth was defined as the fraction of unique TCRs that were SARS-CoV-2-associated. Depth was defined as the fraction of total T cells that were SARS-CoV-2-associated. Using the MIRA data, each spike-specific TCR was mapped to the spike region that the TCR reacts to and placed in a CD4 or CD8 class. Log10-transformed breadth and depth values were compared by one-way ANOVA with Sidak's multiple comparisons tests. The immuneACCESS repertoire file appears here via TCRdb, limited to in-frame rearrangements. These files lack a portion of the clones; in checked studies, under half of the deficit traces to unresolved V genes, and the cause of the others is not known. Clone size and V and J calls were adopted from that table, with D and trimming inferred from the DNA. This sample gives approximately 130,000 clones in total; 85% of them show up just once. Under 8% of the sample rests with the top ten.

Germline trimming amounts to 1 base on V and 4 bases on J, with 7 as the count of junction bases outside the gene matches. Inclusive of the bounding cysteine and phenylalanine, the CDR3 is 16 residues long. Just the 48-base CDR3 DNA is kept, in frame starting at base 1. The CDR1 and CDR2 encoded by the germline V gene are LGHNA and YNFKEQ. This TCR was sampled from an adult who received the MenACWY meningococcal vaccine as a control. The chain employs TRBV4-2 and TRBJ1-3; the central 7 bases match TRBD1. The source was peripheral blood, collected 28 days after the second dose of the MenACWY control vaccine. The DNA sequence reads TGTGCCAGCAGCCAAGCAACAGGGGTGGGGGGAAACACCATATATTTT. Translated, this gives CASSQATGVGGNTIYF.